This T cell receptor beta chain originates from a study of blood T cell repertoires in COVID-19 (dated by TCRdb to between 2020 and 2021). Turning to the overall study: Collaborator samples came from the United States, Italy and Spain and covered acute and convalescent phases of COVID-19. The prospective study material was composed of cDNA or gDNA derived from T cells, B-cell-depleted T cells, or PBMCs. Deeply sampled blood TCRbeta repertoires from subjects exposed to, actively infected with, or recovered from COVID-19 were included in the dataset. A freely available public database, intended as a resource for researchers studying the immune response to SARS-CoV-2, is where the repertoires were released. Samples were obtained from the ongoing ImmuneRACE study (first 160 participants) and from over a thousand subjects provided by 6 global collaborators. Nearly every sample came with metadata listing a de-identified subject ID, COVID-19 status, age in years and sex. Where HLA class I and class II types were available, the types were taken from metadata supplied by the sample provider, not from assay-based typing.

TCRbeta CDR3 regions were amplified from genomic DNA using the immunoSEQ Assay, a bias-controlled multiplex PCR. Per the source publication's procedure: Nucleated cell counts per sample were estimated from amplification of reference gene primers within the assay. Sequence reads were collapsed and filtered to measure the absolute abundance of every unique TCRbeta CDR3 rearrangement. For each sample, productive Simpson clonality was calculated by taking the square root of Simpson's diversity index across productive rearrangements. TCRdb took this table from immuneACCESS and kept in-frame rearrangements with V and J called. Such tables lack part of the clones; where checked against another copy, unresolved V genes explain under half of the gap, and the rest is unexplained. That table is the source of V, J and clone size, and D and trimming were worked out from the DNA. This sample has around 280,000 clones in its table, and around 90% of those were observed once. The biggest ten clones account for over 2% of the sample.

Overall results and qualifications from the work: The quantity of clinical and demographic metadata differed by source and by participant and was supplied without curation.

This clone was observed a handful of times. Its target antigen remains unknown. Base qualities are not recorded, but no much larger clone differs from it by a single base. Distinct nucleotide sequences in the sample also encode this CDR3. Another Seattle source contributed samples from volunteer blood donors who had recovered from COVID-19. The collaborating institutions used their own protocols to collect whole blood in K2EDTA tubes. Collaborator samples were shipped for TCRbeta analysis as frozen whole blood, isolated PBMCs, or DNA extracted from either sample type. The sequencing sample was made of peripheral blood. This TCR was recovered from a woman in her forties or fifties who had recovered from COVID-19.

CDR3 loop: CASSLGQNNEQFF. The DNA reads as follows: TGTGCCAGCAGCTTAGGACAAAACAATGAGCAGTTCTTC. Recombination joined TRBV7-2 with TRBJ2-1, with no D gene named confidently. Trimming costs V 1 base and J 5 bases, and their ends lie 6 bases apart. The CDR3 sequence holds 13 residues, the cysteine and phenylalanine included. The DNA shown is the 39-base CDR3, in frame from base 1. From the germline V gene, CDR1 is SGHTA and CDR2 is FQGNSA.